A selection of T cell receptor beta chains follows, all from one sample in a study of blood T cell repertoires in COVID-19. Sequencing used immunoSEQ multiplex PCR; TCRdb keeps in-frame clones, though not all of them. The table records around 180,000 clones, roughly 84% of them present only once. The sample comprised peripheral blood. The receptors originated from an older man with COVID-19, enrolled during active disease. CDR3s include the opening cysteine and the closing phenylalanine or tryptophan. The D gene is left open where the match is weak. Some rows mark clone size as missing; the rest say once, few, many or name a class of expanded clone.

DNA: TGTGCCAGCAGTCGAGGACAGGGTATAGCTTTCTTT
CDR3: CASSRGQGIAFF
V: TRBV5-4
D: TRBD1
J: TRBJ1-1
size: -

DNA: TGTGCCAGCAGTTTAGGGGGGACCGAGGGAAATCAGCCCCAGCATTTT
CDR3: CASSLGGTEGNQPQHF
V: TRBV28
D: -
J: TRBJ1-5
size: once

DNA: TGTGCCACCAGTGATTGGACAGATAAGTTACATAACTATGGCTACACCTTC
CDR3: CATSDWTDKLHNYGYTF
V: TRBV24-1
D: -
J: TRBJ1-2
size: -

DNA: TGTGCCAGTACAGGGAGCGATGGCTACACCTTC
CDR3: CASTGSDGYTF
V: TRBV2
D: -
J: TRBJ1-2
size: once

DNA: TGTGCCAGCAGCGCGGGGCCGGGGCGAAAACTGTTTTTT
CDR3: CASSAGPGRKLFF
V: TRBV11-3
D: -
J: TRBJ1-4
size: -

DNA: TGTGCCAGCAGCTTAAGCAACTATGGCTACACCTTC
CDR3: CASSLSNYGYTF
V: TRBV7-9
D: -
J: TRBJ1-2
size: once

DNA: TGTGCCAGTAAGACTAGCGACACCGGGGAGCTGTTTTTT
CDR3: CASKTSDTGELFF
V: TRBV19
D: TRBD2
J: TRBJ2-2
size: -

DNA: TGTGCCAGCAGCCAGGGGGGGACAGGGGGCAGTGGCTACACCTTC
CDR3: CASSQGGTGGSGYTF
V: TRBV28
D: TRBD1
J: TRBJ1-2
size: -

DNA: TGTGCCAGCAGCGTCCAGGGGGTAAAAACAGATACGCAGTATTTT
CDR3: CASSVQGVKTDTQYF
V: TRBV9
D: TRBD1
J: TRBJ2-3
size: -

DNA: TGCGCCAGCAGCTTGGACAGTCGACATCAGCCCCAGCATTTT
CDR3: CASSLDSRHQPQHF
V: TRBV5-1
D: -
J: TRBJ1-5
size: -